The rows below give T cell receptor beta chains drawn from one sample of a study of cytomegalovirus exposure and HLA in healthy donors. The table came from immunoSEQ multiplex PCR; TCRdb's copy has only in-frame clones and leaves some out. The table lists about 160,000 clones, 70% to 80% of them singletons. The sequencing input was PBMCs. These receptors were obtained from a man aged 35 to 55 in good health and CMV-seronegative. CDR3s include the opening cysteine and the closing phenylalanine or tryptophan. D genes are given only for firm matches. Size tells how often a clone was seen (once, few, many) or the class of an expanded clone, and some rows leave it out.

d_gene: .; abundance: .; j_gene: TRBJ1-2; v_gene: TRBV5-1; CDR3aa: CASSLWTDGYTF; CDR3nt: TGCGCCAGCAGCTTATGGACAGATGGCTACACCTTC
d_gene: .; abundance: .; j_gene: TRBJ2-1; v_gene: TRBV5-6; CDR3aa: CASSLRGNEQLF; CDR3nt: TGTGCCAGCAGCTTGCGGGGGAATGAGCAGCTCTTC
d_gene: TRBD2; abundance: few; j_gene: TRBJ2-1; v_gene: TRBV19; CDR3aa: CASSILAGAHEQFF; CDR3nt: TGTGCCAGTAGTATTTTAGCGGGAGCACATGAGCAGTTCTTC
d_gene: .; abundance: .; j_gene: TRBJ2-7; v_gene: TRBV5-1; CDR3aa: CASSTLAASYEQYF; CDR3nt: TGCGCCAGCAGCACATTAGCGGCTTCCTACGAGCAGTACTTC
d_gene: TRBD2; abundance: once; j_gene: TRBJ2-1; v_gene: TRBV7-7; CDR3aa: CASSPGLAGGGHNEQFF; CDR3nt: TGTGCTAGCAGTCCTGGACTAGCGGGAGGGGGTCACAATGAGCAGTTCTTC
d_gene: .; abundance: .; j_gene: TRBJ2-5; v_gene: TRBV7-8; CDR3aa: CASSAQYQETQYF; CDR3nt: TGTGCCAGCAGCGCCCAGTACCAAGAGACCCAGTACTTC
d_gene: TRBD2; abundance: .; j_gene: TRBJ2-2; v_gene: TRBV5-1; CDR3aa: CASKGTSGRPTGELFF; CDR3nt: TGCGCCAGCAAAGGGACTAGCGGGAGGCCTACCGGGGAGCTGTTTTTT
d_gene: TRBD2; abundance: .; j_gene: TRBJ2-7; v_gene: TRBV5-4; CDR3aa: CASSPGLAGVEQYF; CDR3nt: TGTGCCAGCAGCCCTGGACTAGCGGGAGTCGAGCAGTACTTC
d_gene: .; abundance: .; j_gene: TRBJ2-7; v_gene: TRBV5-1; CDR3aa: CASSEHRVDLGEQYF; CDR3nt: TGCGCCAGCAGCGAGCACAGGGTCGATTTGGGGGAGCAGTACTTC
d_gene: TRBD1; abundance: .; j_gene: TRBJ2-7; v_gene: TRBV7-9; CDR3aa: CASSLLLGQGANEQYF; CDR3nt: TGTGCCAGCAGCTTGTTGCTGGGACAGGGGGCCAACGAGCAGTACTTC
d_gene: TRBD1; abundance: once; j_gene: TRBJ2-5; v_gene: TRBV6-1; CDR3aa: CASSEDNSGGETQYF; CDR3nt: TGTGCCAGCAGTGAAGATAATTCAGGGGGAGAGACCCAGTACTTC
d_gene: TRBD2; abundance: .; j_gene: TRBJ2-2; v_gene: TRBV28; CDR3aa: CASSSTGTSVNTGELFF; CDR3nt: TGTGCCAGCAGTTCCACAGGGACTAGCGTAAACACCGGGGAGCTGTTTTTT
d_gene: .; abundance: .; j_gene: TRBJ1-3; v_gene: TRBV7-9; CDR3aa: CASTEDINSGNTIYF; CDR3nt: TGTGCCAGCACAGAAGACATCAACTCTGGAAACACCATATATTTT
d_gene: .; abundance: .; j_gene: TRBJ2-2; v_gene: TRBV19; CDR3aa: CASSIRVELGELFF; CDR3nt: TGTGCCAGTAGTATCAGGGTTGAGCTCGGGGAGCTGTTTTTT
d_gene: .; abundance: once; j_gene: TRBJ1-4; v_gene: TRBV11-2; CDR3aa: CASSLGRGGKPGNEKLFF; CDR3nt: TGTGCCAGCAGCTTAGGGCGGGGAGGAAAACCGGGTAATGAAAAACTGTTTTTT
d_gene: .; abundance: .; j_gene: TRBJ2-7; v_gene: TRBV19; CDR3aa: CASSIQTGDEQYF; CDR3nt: TGTGCCAGTAGTATACAGACGGGTGATGAGCAGTACTTC
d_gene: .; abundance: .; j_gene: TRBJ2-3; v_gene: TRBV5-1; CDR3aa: CASRGGTNTDTQYF; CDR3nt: TGCGCCAGCAGGGGAGGGACAAACACAGATACGCAGTATTTT
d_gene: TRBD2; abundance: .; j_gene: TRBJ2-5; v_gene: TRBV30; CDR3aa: CAWTSGGKETQYF; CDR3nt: TGTGCCTGGACCAGCGGGGGTAAAGAGACCCAGTACTTC